The present T cell receptor (beta chain) was sequenced within a study of T cells in Graves' hyperthyroidism and ophthalmopathy. From germline, CDR1 is SNHLY and CDR2 FYNNEI. Trimming removed 7 bases at V and 4 bases at J, with 5 bases between. The CDR3 is made up of 11 amino acids. This clonotype was seen repeatedly, ten times or more. Amplification targeted TCR beta CDR3 regions from RNA transcripts. First-round RT-PCR with HTBI primers amplified the TCR CDR3 region. TCRdb reprocessed the multiplex PCR reads with MiXCR, giving one entry per CDR3 protein. Here the sample spans fewer than 350,000 distinct CDR3 sequences, 15% to 20% being singletons. Exclusions: uncontrolled infection, other autoimmune disease, pregnancy, lactation.

The sequence was collected from a man aged 45 to 65 with Graves' ophthalmopathy. The chain has TRBV2 and TRBJ2-1, with D uncertain. The sequenced material came from blood. CDR3 protein: CASNLYNEQFF. In DNA form, the CDR3 reads TGTGCCAGCAACCTGTACAATGAGCAGTTCTTC.